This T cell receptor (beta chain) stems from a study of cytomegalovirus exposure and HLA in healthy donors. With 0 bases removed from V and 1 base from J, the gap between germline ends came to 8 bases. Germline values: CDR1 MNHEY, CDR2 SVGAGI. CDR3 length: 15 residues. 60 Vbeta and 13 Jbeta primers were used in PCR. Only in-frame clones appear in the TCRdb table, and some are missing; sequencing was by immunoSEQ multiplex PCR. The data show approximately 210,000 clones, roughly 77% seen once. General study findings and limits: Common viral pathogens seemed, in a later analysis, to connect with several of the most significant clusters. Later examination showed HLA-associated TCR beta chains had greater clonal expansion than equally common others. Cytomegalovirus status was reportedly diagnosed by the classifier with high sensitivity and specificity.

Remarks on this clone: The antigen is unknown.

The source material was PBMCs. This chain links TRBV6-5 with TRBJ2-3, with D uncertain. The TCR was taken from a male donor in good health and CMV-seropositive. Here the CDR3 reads CASSYSQRGTDTQYF. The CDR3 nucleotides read TGTGCCAGCAGTTACTCTCAGCGCGGCACAGATACGCAGTATTTT.